Sequencing of this T cell receptor beta chain was carried out in a study of blood T cell repertoires in COVID-19. Assay: immunoSEQ multiplex PCR; the TCRdb copy retains only in-frame clones and omits some. Seen here are roughly 38,000 clones, over 60% observed once, and the top ten hold 1.5% to 2%. The clonotype comes from a man in his sixties with active COVID-19. Sample: peripheral blood.

The CDR3 sequence: CASSPSRGSPGGTDTQYF. As DNA, the CDR3 is TGTGCCAGCTCACCAAGCCGGGGTTCCCCGGGAGGCACAGATACGCAGTATTTT. The V and J genes are TRBV18 and TRBJ2-3, with D perhaps matching TRBD2 (6 bases). The V and J ends lost 2 bases and 1 base respectively, with 19 bases between them. Germline V lookup: CDR1 KGHSH, CDR2 LQKENI. The CDR3 has 18 residues.